The present TCR beta chain was sequenced within a study of cytomegalovirus exposure and HLA in healthy donors. Overall study results and limits: Later examination showed HLA-associated TCR beta chains had greater clonal expansion than equally common others. Most TCRs appeared rarely, but some public TCRs recurred in many donors. TRBV6-2, TRBV6-3 and other indistinguishable V segments were excluded.

A single count supports this clone. Its antigen is not known. Other DNA sequences of this sample code for an identical CDR3. The PCR ran on 60 Vbeta and 13 Jbeta primers. The protocol was immunoSEQ multiplex PCR, while the TCRdb copy is restricted to in-frame clones and leaves out a portion. The repertoire holds some 100,000 clones, around 80% seen once, with roughly 4% in the top ten. Germline CDR1 is SGHRS and CDR2 is YFSETQ. This CDR3 spans 14 amino acids. V shed 4 bases, J shed 3 bases, and the junction held 3 bases outside the gene matches. Material: PBMCs. J is TRBJ1-4 and V is TRBV5-1; 7 bases fit TRBD1. The clonotype comes from a female donor in good health and CMV-seropositive. The CDR3 DNA is TGCGCCAGCAGCACAGGACAGGCTAATGAAAAACTGTTTTTT. This sequence encodes CASSTGQANEKLFF.